What follows are 5 T cell receptor beta chains derived from one specimen sequenced in a study of tumor-infiltrating lymphocytes in localized non-small cell lung cancer. TCRdb keeps only in-frame clones here, not all; method: immunoSEQ multiplex PCR. Among some 13,000 clones listed, approximately 62% were seen once. Sequenced material: uninvolved lung tissue not adjacent to the tumor. The receptor set was obtained from a human donor with non-small cell lung cancer.

The chain carries TRBV4-3 and TRBJ2-3, with 9 nucleotides matching TRBD2. Germline trimming cut 4 bases from V and 1 base from J; bases unmatched to any gene: 15. Germline V CDR1 and CDR2: LGHNA, YSLEER. The CDR3 spans 19 residues. CDR3 nucleotides: TGCGCCAGCAGCCCTGGACTAGCGACAAAGATTGGAGGCACAGATACGCAGTATTTT. Translation: CASSPGLATKIGGTDTQYF.

This clone has only a few counts. The CDR3: CASSLPGEFADTQYF. The CDR3 DNA sequence: TGTGCCAGCAGCTTGCCGGGGGAGTTCGCAGATACGCAGTATTTT. The J gene is TRBJ2-3, the V gene TRBV5-5; D is possibly TRBD2 (6 bases). CDR3 length: 15 amino acids. CDR1 is SGHKS and CDR2 is YYEKEE in the germline V gene (reference sequence). V was cut by 1 base and J by 4 bases, with 13 bases left in between.

This chain joins TRBV6-5 and TRBJ1-5; no definite D call. This CDR3 region has 13 residues. Trimming removed 6 bases from V and 4 bases from J, with 10 bases in between. From germline, CDR1 is MNHEY and CDR2 SVGAGI. CDR3 protein: CASRSTRNQPQHF. CDR3 coding DNA: TGTGCCAGCAGATCCACACGTAATCAGCCCCAGCATTTT.

This clone was seen once. The J gene is TRBJ1-1, the V gene TRBV9; TRBD1 might be the D (6 bases). V lost 6 bases, J lost 3 bases, and 18 bases lay in between. Germline V CDR1 and CDR2: SGDLS, YYNGEE. The CDR3 contains 15 residues. The CDR3 DNA sequence: TGTGCCAGCACCCGCGGGGGGGCGGGCGACACTGAAGCTTTCTTT. Its protein is CASTRGGAGDTEAFF.

The gene calls are TRBV5-1 and TRBJ2-2; the D is unclear. CDR1 and CDR2 from the germline V gene are SGHRS and YFSETQ. Trimming removed 0 bases from V and 1 base from J, with 10 bases in between. This CDR3 has 16 amino acids. CDR3 sequence (DNA): TGCGCCAGCAGCTTGGGAGAACTGGGGAACACCGGGGAGCTGTTTTTT. It encodes CASSLGELGNTGELFF.